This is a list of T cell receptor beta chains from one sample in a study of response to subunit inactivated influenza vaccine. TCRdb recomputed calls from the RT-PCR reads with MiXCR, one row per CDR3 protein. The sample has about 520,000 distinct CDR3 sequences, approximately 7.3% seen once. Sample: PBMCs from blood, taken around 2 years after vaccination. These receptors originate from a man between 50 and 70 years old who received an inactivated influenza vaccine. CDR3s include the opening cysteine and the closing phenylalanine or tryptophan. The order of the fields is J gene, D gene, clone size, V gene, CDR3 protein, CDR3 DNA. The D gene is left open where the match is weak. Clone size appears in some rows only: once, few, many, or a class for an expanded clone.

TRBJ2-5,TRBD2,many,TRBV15,CATRLAAQETQYF,TGTGCCACGAGACTAGCGGCCCAAGAGACCCAGTACTTC
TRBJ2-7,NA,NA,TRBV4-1,CASSQDWRGAVKTYEQYF,TGCGCCAGCAGCCAAGATTGGCGCGGGGCCGTTAAAACCTACGAGCAGTACTTC
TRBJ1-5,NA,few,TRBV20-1,CSARMAGGPNQPQHF,TGCAGTGCTAGAATGGCGGGGGGGCCCAATCAGCCCCAGCATTTT
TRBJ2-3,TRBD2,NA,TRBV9,CASSTTAGGFSDTQYF,TGTGCCAGCAGCACCACAGCGGGAGGCTTCTCAGATACGCAGTATTTT
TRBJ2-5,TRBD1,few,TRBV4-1,CASSQEGVPGRGQGTQYF,TGCGCCAGCAGCCAAGAGGGCGTCCCAGGAAGGGGGCAAGGGACCCAGTACTTC
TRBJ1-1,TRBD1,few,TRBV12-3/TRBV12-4,CASTLGQAEAFF,TGTGCCAGCACCTTGGGACAGGCTGAAGCTTTCTTT
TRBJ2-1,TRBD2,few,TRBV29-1,CSVGERTSGSWSYNEQFF,TGCAGCGTTGGAGAAAGGACTAGCGGGAGTTGGTCCTACAATGAGCAGTTCTTC
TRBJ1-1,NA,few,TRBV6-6,CASTIFGAEAFF,TGTGCCAGCACCATCTTCGGGGCTGAAGCTTTCTTT
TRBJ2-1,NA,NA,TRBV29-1,CSVDGGTSYNEQFF,TGCAGCGTTGATGGCGGGACAAGCTACAATGAGCAGTTCTTC
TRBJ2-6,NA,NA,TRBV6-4,CASSKGVNSGANVLTF,TGTGCCAGCAGTAAGGGTGTGAACTCTGGGGCCAACGTCCTGACTTTC
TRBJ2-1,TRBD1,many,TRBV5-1,CASSPGQGWGNEQFF,TGCGCCAGCAGCCCTGGACAGGGGTGGGGCAATGAGCAGTTCTTC
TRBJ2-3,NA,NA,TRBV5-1,CASSLSSGRLTDTQYF,TGCGCCAGCAGCTTGTCAAGCGGCCGGCTCACAGATACGCAGTATTTT
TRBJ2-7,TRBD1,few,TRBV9,CASSVQGVSYEQYF,TGTGCCAGCAGCGTCCAGGGGGTTTCCTACGAGCAGTACTTC
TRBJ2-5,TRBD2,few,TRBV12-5,CASGLGGGETQYF,TGTGCTAGTGGTTTGGGGGGAGGGGAGACCCAGTACTTC
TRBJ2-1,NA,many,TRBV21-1,CASRVKVRVLRSRYNEQFF,TGTGCCAGCAGGGTAAAGGTGAGGGTTTTGCGGAGCCGGTACAATGAGCAGTTCTTC
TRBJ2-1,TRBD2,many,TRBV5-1,CASSLARTSGSYNEQFF,TGCGCCAGCAGCTTGGCCAGGACTAGCGGGAGTTACAATGAGCAGTTCTTC
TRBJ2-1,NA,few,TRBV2,CASTRDSAVYEQFF,TGTGCCAGCACCCGGGACTCCGCGGTCTATGAGCAGTTCTTC
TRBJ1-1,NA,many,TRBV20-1,CSARDQVTEAFF,TGCAGTGCTAGAGATCAGGTCACTGAAGCTTTCTTT
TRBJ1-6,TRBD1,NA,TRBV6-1,CASRWTGHSPLHF,TGTGCCAGCAGATGGACAGGGCATTCACCCCTCCACTTT
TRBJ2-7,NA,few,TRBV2,CASSEGTVSSYEQYF,TGTGCCAGCAGTGAAGGGACAGTGAGCTCCTACGAGCAGTACTTC